The 10 T cell receptor beta chains in this list originate from one sample, sequenced in a study of cytomegalovirus exposure and HLA in healthy donors. This PCR relied on a set of 60 Vbeta primers and 13 Jbeta primers. Method: immunoSEQ multiplex PCR; TCRdb's copy keeps in-frame clones and lacks some. The table shows 150,000 or so clones, with nearly 80% occurring only once. The sample consisted of PBMCs. All receptors come from a man aged 30 to 39 in good health and CMV-seropositive.

The chain carries TRBV5-4 and TRBJ1-4; 7 bases map to TRBD1. Losses at the gene ends were 4 bases for V and 8 bases for J; bases not matched to a gene: 11. This CDR3 spans 15 amino acids. The germline CDR1 and CDR2 sequences are SGHNT and YYREEE (reference sequence). The DNA for the CDR3 is TGTGCCAGCAGCGCAGGGGGACGCGCAGACGAAAAACTGTTTTTT. It specifies CASSAGGRADEKLFF.

The genes are TRBV6-6 and TRBJ2-3; 9 nucleotides agree with TRBD2. The CDR3 spans 14 residues. Germline CDR1 MNHNY, CDR2 SVGAGI (reference sequence). With 3 bases clipped from V and 4 bases from J, the junction kept 2 bases outside the gene matches. CDR3 nucleotide sequence: TGTGCCAGCAGTTATCCTAGCGGGGCAGATACGCAGTATTTT. Protein sequence: CASSYPSGADTQYF.

V usage is TRBV7-9 and J usage is TRBJ2-2; possible D gene TRBD1, 6 bases. Deletions cut 5 bases from V and 0 bases from J, with 10 bases between. Germline CDR1 reads SEHNR; CDR2 reads FQNEAQ (reference sequence). The CDR3 totals 15 residues. The CDR3 nucleotides read TGTGCCAGCAGCCGACAGGCCGCGAACACCGGGGAGCTGTTTTTT. It translates to CASSRQAANTGELFF.

This clone was recorded a few times. The chain is built from TRBV2 and TRBJ1-5; D perhaps matches TRBD1 (5 bases). Trimming removed 1 base at V and 4 bases at J, with 8 bases between. CDR3 length: 14 residues. The germline CDR1 and CDR2 sequences are SNHLY and FYNNEI. CDR3 DNA: TGTGCCAGCAGTGAAGTCAGGGTTAATCAGCCCCAGCATTTT. Translated, it gives CASSEVRVNQPQHF. Combining the CDR3 with reference TRBV2 and TRBJ1-5 gives the whole variable domain EPEVTQTPSHQVTQMGQEVILRCVPISNHLYFYWYRQILGQKVEFLVSFYNNEISEKSEIFDDQFSVERPDGSNFTLKIRSTKLEDSAMYFCASSEVRVNQPQHFGDGTRLSIL.

The chain couples TRBV27 to TRBJ2-7; tentative D call: TRBD2 (6 bases). The CDR3 length is 14 residues. Germline CDR1 is MNHEY and CDR2 is SMNVEV (reference sequence). Trimming removed 2 bases from V and 1 base from J, with 9 bases in between. Written as DNA, the CDR3 is TGTGCCAGCAGTTTAGCGGGGAGGTCCTACGAGCAGTACTTC. Protein sequence: CASSLAGRSYEQYF.

The CDR3 protein is CASSLGQGYNEQFF. Here the CDR3 DNA reads TGCGCCAGCAGCTTGGGACAGGGCTACAATGAGCAGTTCTTC. The J gene is TRBJ2-1, the V gene TRBV5-1; 7 bases agree with TRBD1. The V gene's germline CDR1 is SGHRS and CDR2 YFSETQ. V lost 0 bases and J lost 3; bases outside the gene matches: 0. The CDR3 consists of 14 residues. The full variable domain, rest sourced from reference TRBV5-1 and TRBJ2-1, is KAGVTQTPRYLIKTRGQQVTLSCSPISGHRSVSWYQQTPGQGLQFLFEYFSETQRNKGNFPGRFSGRQFSNSRSEMNVSTLELGDSALYLCASSLGQGYNEQFFGPGTRLTVL.

This chain connects TRBV25-1 to TRBJ2-3; D ambiguous. CDR1 is MGHDK, CDR2 SYGVNS, per germline. CDR3 length: 15 residues. V shed 3 bases and J shed 2 bases, with 12 bases lying between them. The CDR3 protein is CASSDGWAPTDTQYF. The CDR3 bases are TGTGCCAGCAGTGATGGGTGGGCCCCCACAGATACGCAGTATTTT.

The chain couples TRBV18 to TRBJ1-2; D is possibly TRBD1 (5 bases). Germline V CDR1 and CDR2: KGHSH, LQKENI. V was pared by 1 base and J by 6 bases, with 18 bases between. This CDR3 comprises 16 residues. DNA of the CDR3: TGTGCCAGCTCACCACTCGCAGGGAAATCGGTTAATGGCTACACCTTC. This sequence encodes CASSPLAGKSVNGYTF.

V usage is TRBV27 and J usage is TRBJ2-3; no definite D call. Deletions cut 2 bases from V and 0 bases from J, with 6 bases between. This CDR3 spans 14 amino acids. Germline CDR1 and CDR2: MNHEY and SMNVEV (reference sequence). The CDR3 DNA reads as TGTGCCAGCAGTTTAGGGCCTAGCACAGATACGCAGTATTTT. It is translated as CASSLGPSTDTQYF.

The V gene is TRBV18, the J gene TRBJ2-7; possible D gene TRBD1, 5 bases. V dropped 5 bases and J dropped 0 bases, with 8 bases sitting between them. Germline V gives CDR1 KGHSH, CDR2 LQKENI. This CDR3 has 13 amino acids. As DNA, the CDR3 is TGTGCCAGCTCAGAAGGGGTCTCCTACGAGCAGTACTTC. This codes for CASSEGVSYEQYF.